This TCR beta chain is drawn from a study of CD8+ T cells in alopecia areata. Study-wide background: Each of the treated patients was given oral tofacitinib, 5 to 10 mg twice daily, for moderate-to-severe alopecia areata. The drug, tofacitinib, lasted 6 to 18 months, followed by 6 months off drug.

Regarding treatment: oral pan-JAK inhibitor, 5-10 mg twice daily. A FACSAria was used to sort CD4+ and CD8+ T cells. These cells came from PBMCs. Details on this clone: Its antigen is undetermined.

TCR sequencing used cDNA made by reverse transcription of extracted RNA. TCRdb's table, derived via immunoSEQ multiplex PCR, lists solely in-frame clones and lacks some. The sample records fewer than 100,000 clones, roughly three fifths being singletons. Study conclusions and caveats: There were many expanded lesional clones persisting in scalp and blood during tofacitinib.

CDR3 size: 15 residues. Trimming left V 3 bases short and J 2 bases short, with 13 bases between. Germline CDR1 and CDR2: LGHNA and YNFKEQ. The input for sequencing was CD8+ T cells sorted from blood, taken at week 4, from a patient treated with tofacitinib. The chain carries TRBV4-2 and TRBJ1-1; D unresolved. The source is a human donor with alopecia areata. The CDR3 region is CASSQSWSGNTEAFF. The CDR3 DNA reads TGTGCCAGCAGCCAGTCTTGGAGTGGTAACACTGAAGCTTTCTTT.